A selection of T cell receptor beta chains follows, all from one sample in a study of regulatory T cells in long-lasting Graves disease. Via MiXCR, TCRdb re-called the multiplex PCR reads, giving one row per CDR3 protein. The table includes 250,000 to 300,000 distinct CDR3 sequences, approximately 20% detected once. The same data also went into a second study, on T cells in Graves' hyperthyroidism and ophthalmopathy.

The sample in question was peripheral blood mononuclear cells (PBMCs), obtained at new diagnosis, from a patient treated with antithyroid drugs. The receptor set was obtained from a woman aged 25 to 39 with Graves disease. The CDR3 runs from the conserved cysteine through the conserved F or W. Each record gives: clone size, J gene, D gene, V gene, CDR3 protein, CDR3 DNA. A D gene is named only where the DNA matches it firmly. The size of a clone is reported for some rows only, either as once, few or many, or as a class for expanded clones.

clone size: -
J gene: TRBJ1-5
D gene: -
V gene: TRBV19
CDR3 protein: CASTPGYQDQPQHF
CDR3 DNA: TGTGCCAGTACCCCAGGGTATCAGGATCAGCCCCAGCATTTT

clone size: many
J gene: TRBJ1-3
D gene: -
V gene: TRBV20-1
CDR3 protein: CSARDLSGNTIYF
CDR3 DNA: TGCAGTGCTAGAGATCTAAGCGGAAACACCATATATTTT

clone size: -
J gene: TRBJ1-5
D gene: TRBD1
V gene: TRBV7-9
CDR3 protein: CASSPPGQRVHQPQHF
CDR3 DNA: TGTGCCAGCAGCCCACCGGGACAGCGTGTTCATCAGCCCCAGCATTTT

clone size: many
J gene: TRBJ1-2
D gene: -
V gene: TRBV7-9
CDR3 protein: CASSDPRTVYGYTF
CDR3 DNA: TGTGCCAGCAGCGACCCCCGGACCGTCTATGGCTACACCTTC

clone size: many
J gene: TRBJ2-2
D gene: -
V gene: TRBV2
CDR3 protein: CASSAEGRTGELFF
CDR3 DNA: TGTGCCAGCAGTGCCGAGGGACGAACCGGGGAGCTGTTTTTT

clone size: few
J gene: TRBJ1-2
D gene: -
V gene: TRBV6-1
CDR3 protein: CAGSEDPVEQIGGYTF
CDR3 DNA: TGTGCCGGCAGTGAAGATCCCGTGGAACAAATCGGAGGCTACACCTTC

clone size: many
J gene: TRBJ1-2
D gene: TRBD1
V gene: TRBV5-1
CDR3 protein: CASSTWTGPNYGYTF
CDR3 DNA: TGCGCCAGCAGCACTTGGACAGGCCCTAACTATGGCTACACCTTC

clone size: many
J gene: TRBJ1-2
D gene: TRBD1
V gene: TRBV6-2/TRBV6-3
CDR3 protein: CASSYHGQGARYYGYTF
CDR3 DNA: TGTGCCAGCAGTTACCACGGACAGGGGGCGCGTTACTATGGCTACACCTTC

clone size: many
J gene: TRBJ1-5
D gene: -
V gene: TRBV11-2
CDR3 protein: CASSHGTANQPQHF
CDR3 DNA: TGTGCCAGCAGCCACGGGACGGCTAATCAGCCCCAGCATTTT

clone size: many
J gene: TRBJ2-1
D gene: TRBD1
V gene: TRBV12-3/TRBV12-4
CDR3 protein: CASNPGTAYNEQFF
CDR3 DNA: TGTGCCAGCAACCCCGGGACAGCCTACAATGAGCAGTTCTTC

clone size: -
J gene: TRBJ1-2
D gene: TRBD1
V gene: TRBV7-2
CDR3 protein: CASSLGDRASGYTF
CDR3 DNA: TGTGCCAGCAGCTTAGGGGACAGGGCCTCTGGCTACACCTTC

clone size: many
J gene: TRBJ2-5
D gene: TRBD2
V gene: TRBV20-1
CDR3 protein: CSARDTSGPGETQYF
CDR3 DNA: TGCAGTGCTAGAGACACTAGCGGCCCTGGGGAGACCCAGTACTTC

clone size: many
J gene: TRBJ1-3
D gene: -
V gene: TRBV6-1
CDR3 protein: CASSDHVSGNTIYF
CDR3 DNA: TGTGCCAGCAGTGACCACGTCTCTGGAAACACCATATATTTT

clone size: many
J gene: TRBJ2-2
D gene: -
V gene: TRBV6-1
CDR3 protein: CASSGQGLAGELFF
CDR3 DNA: TGTGCCAGCAGTGGCCAGGGTTTGGCCGGGGAGCTGTTTTTT

clone size: many
J gene: TRBJ2-1
D gene: -
V gene: TRBV2
CDR3 protein: CASKFAGTYNEQFF
CDR3 DNA: TGTGCCAGCAAATTTGCGGGGACCTACAATGAGCAGTTCTTC

clone size: many
J gene: TRBJ1-3
D gene: TRBD1
V gene: TRBV20-1
CDR3 protein: CSAKQGMNTIYF
CDR3 DNA: TGCAGTGCAAAACAGGGGATGAACACCATATATTTT

clone size: many
J gene: TRBJ1-2
D gene: -
V gene: TRBV5-1
CDR3 protein: CASSLSRAGGYTF
CDR3 DNA: TGCGCCAGCAGCTTAAGCAGGGCCGGTGGCTACACCTTC

clone size: many
J gene: TRBJ2-5
D gene: TRBD1
V gene: TRBV5-1
CDR3 protein: CASQSGTEETQYF
CDR3 DNA: TGCGCCAGCCAGTCAGGGACAGAAGAGACCCAGTACTTC

clone size: many
J gene: TRBJ2-4
D gene: TRBD1
V gene: TRBV5-1
CDR3 protein: CASSSGQVTDIQYF
CDR3 DNA: TGCGCCAGCAGCTCCGGACAGGTTACGGACATTCAGTACTTC

clone size: many
J gene: TRBJ1-4
D gene: -
V gene: TRBV3-1
CDR3 protein: CASSQGAPGEKLFF
CDR3 DNA: TGTGCCAGCAGCCAAGGTGCTCCTGGGGAAAAACTGTTTTTT

clone size: many
J gene: TRBJ2-3
D gene: TRBD1
V gene: TRBV7-6
CDR3 protein: CASSLYRGMADTQYF
CDR3 DNA: TGTGCCAGCAGCTTATACAGGGGGATGGCGGATACGCAGTATTTT

clone size: -
J gene: TRBJ2-7
D gene: -
V gene: TRBV6-2/TRBV6-3
CDR3 protein: CASSYSIRGFYEQYF
CDR3 DNA: TGTGCCAGCAGTTACTCGATTAGGGGCTTCTACGAGCAGTACTTC

clone size: many
J gene: TRBJ1-2
D gene: -
V gene: TRBV10-1
CDR3 protein: CASSASSSERRYTF
CDR3 DNA: TGCGCCAGCAGTGCATCTAGTTCCGAAAGGCGCTACACCTTC

clone size: many
J gene: TRBJ1-5
D gene: TRBD1
V gene: TRBV5-4
CDR3 protein: CASSFSGTGPSYSNQPQHF
CDR3 DNA: TGTGCCAGCAGCTTTTCCGGGACAGGACCGTCTTATAGCAATCAGCCCCAGCATTTT

clone size: -
J gene: TRBJ2-1
D gene: TRBD2
V gene: TRBV6-9
CDR3 protein: CASRLAGGRNEQFF
CDR3 DNA: TGTGCCAGCAGACTAGCGGGGGGCCGGAATGAGCAGTTCTTC

clone size: -
J gene: TRBJ2-7
D gene: -
V gene: TRBV28
CDR3 protein: CASSSLGIGYF
CDR3 DNA: TGTGCCAGCAGTTCCCTCGGGATTGGGTACTTC

clone size: many
J gene: TRBJ2-1
D gene: TRBD1
V gene: TRBV2
CDR3 protein: CASSSNPGQGYNEQFF
CDR3 DNA: TGTGCCAGCAGTTCGAATCCGGGACAGGGCTACAATGAGCAGTTCTTC

clone size: many
J gene: TRBJ1-2
D gene: -
V gene: TRBV5-5
CDR3 protein: CASSLTENYGYTF
CDR3 DNA: TGTGCCAGCAGCTTGACAGAGAACTATGGCTACACCTTC

clone size: many
J gene: TRBJ2-7
D gene: -
V gene: TRBV20-1
CDR3 protein: CSARDARQGPREQYF
CDR3 DNA: TGCAGTGCTAGAGATGCGCGGCAGGGGCCTCGAGAGCAGTACTTC

clone size: many
J gene: TRBJ1-2
D gene: TRBD1
V gene: TRBV20-1
CDR3 protein: CSAGTGRNYGYTF
CDR3 DNA: TGCAGTGCTGGGACAGGGCGGAACTATGGCTACACCTTC

clone size: -
J gene: TRBJ2-6
D gene: -
V gene: TRBV7-3
CDR3 protein: CASSLLWTTLHGANALTF
CDR3 DNA: TGTGCCAGCAGCTTATTATGGACAACTTTGCACGGGGCCAACGCCCTGACTTTC

clone size: many
J gene: TRBJ1-1
D gene: -
V gene: TRBV11-2
CDR3 protein: CASSLNRAEAFF
CDR3 DNA: TGTGCCAGCAGCTTAAACCGCGCTGAAGCTTTCTTT

clone size: many
J gene: TRBJ2-2
D gene: -
V gene: TRBV6-2/TRBV6-3
CDR3 protein: CASTHLGAGELFF
CDR3 DNA: TGTGCCAGCACCCACTTGGGCGCCGGGGAGCTGTTTTTT

clone size: many
J gene: TRBJ1-2
D gene: -
V gene: TRBV7-2
CDR3 protein: CASSLATGVGGYTF
CDR3 DNA: TGTGCCAGCAGCTTAGCGACCGGGGTGGGTGGCTACACCTTC

clone size: many
J gene: TRBJ2-5
D gene: -
V gene: TRBV5-5
CDR3 protein: CASSFQPGAPQETQYF
CDR3 DNA: TGTGCCAGCAGCTTCCAGCCGGGGGCCCCACAAGAGACCCAGTACTTC

clone size: -
J gene: TRBJ2-3
D gene: -
V gene: TRBV10-1
CDR3 protein: CATAGTSTDTQYF
CDR3 DNA: TGCGCCACCGCCGGGACTTCCACAGATACGCAGTATTTT

clone size: many
J gene: TRBJ1-5
D gene: TRBD1
V gene: TRBV5-8
CDR3 protein: CASSQGQASNQPQHF
CDR3 DNA: TGTGCCAGCAGCCAGGGACAGGCCAGCAATCAGCCCCAGCATTTT

clone size: many
J gene: TRBJ2-6
D gene: -
V gene: TRBV2
CDR3 protein: CASMGSFSGANVLTF
CDR3 DNA: TGTGCCAGCATGGGCAGCTTCTCTGGGGCCAACGTCCTGACTTTC

clone size: once
J gene: TRBJ2-7
D gene: TRBD1
V gene: TRBV6-2/TRBV6-3
CDR3 protein: CASSYGQGREQYF
CDR3 DNA: TGTGCCAGCAGTTACGGACAGGGCCGCGAGCAGTACTTC

clone size: many
J gene: TRBJ1-4
D gene: TRBD1
V gene: TRBV15
CDR3 protein: CATSTYGQGRTNEKLFF
CDR3 DNA: TGTGCCACCAGCACATACGGACAGGGACGGACTAATGAAAAACTGTTTTTT

clone size: many
J gene: TRBJ2-2
D gene: -
V gene: TRBV4-1
CDR3 protein: CASSQDLFRNTGELFF
CDR3 DNA: TGTGCCAGCAGCCAAGATCTGTTTCGAAACACCGGGGAGCTGTTTTTT

clone size: -
J gene: TRBJ1-4
D gene: -
V gene: TRBV7-6
CDR3 protein: CASSLRTVGEKLFF
CDR3 DNA: TGTGCCAGCAGTTTAAGGACAGTGGGTGAAAAACTGTTTTTT

clone size: -
J gene: TRBJ1-1
D gene: -
V gene: TRBV14
CDR3 protein: CASSQPPFTEAFF
CDR3 DNA: TGTGCCAGCAGCCAACCCCCCTTTACTGAAGCTTTCTTT